The 6 T cell receptor beta chains listed next were all sequenced from one sample in a study of T cell responses to AZD1222 COVID-19 vaccine. The data were produced by immunoSEQ multiplex PCR, yet TCRdb's version contains in-frame clones alone and is incomplete. The table includes some 120,000 clones, 85% to 90% detected once. Sequencing used peripheral blood, obtained on day 0 of AZD1222 vaccination. These receptors all stem from an adult in good health.

The chain has TRBV5-1 and TRBJ2-7; D might be TRBD2 (5 bases). Germline V CDR1 and CDR2: SGHRS, YFSETQ. This CDR3 is 15 amino acids long. V was shortened by 0 bases and J by 5 bases, with 15 bases between the two germline ends. The CDR3 here is CASSLAEDAGHEQYF. The CDR3, as DNA: TGCGCCAGCAGCTTGGCCGAGGACGCGGGCCACGAGCAGTACTTC.

The CDR3 reads CASRTELGTYTEAFF. In DNA form, the CDR3 reads TGTGCCAGCAGAACCGAGTTGGGAACGTACACTGAAGCTTTCTTT. The chain carries TRBV6-1 and TRBJ1-1; D ambiguous. The V end was cut by 6 bases, the J end by 3 bases, with 17 bases between. Germline CDR1 reads MNHNS; CDR2 reads SASEGT. CDR3 size: 15 residues.

The chain uses TRBV2 and TRBJ1-1; no firm D call. The V end lost 6 bases, the J end lost 5 bases, and 10 bases lay between the germline ends. Germline values: CDR1 SNHLY, CDR2 FYNNEI. This CDR3 region has 12 residues. CDR3: CASSWTGTEAFF. The CDR3 DNA is TGTGCCAGCAGCTGGACGGGGACTGAAGCTTTCTTT. The full variable domain, completed using reference TRBV2 and TRBJ1-1, is EPEVTQTPSHQVTQMGQEVILRCVPISNHLYFYWYRQILGQKVEFLVSFYNNEISEKSEIFDDQFSVERPDGSNFTLKIRSTKLEDSAMYFCASSWTGTEAFFGQGTRLTVV.

This chain connects TRBV5-8 to TRBJ2-3; D unclear. Between the trimmed V and J ends, which lost 2 bases and 0 bases, there was a span of 1 base. Germline CDR1 is SGHTS and CDR2 is YDEGEE. The CDR3 covers 12 residues. Written as DNA, the CDR3 is TGTGCCAGCAGCTTAAGCACAGATACGCAGTATTTT. Its protein is CASSLSTDTQYF. The full variable domain, its missing parts supplied by reference TRBV5-8 and TRBJ2-3, is EAGVTQSPTHLIKTRGQQATLRCSPISGHTSVYWYQQALGLGLQFLLWYDEGEERNRGNFPPRFSGRQFPNYSSELNVNALELEDSALYLCASSLSTDTQYFGPGTRLTVL.

Only one count was recorded for this clone. The chain links TRBV2 to TRBJ2-1; the D gene is possibly TRBD1 (6 bases). Trimming left V 4 bases short and J 1 base short, with 11 bases between. The germline V gene has CDR1 SNHLY and CDR2 FYNNEI. This CDR3 is 15 amino acids long. The CDR3 sequence is CASSATGASYNEQFF. DNA for the CDR3: TGTGCCAGCAGTGCGACAGGCGCGTCCTACAATGAGCAGTTCTTC.

The DNA of the CDR3 is TGTGCCATCAGGGGGACTCACAATGAGCAGTTCTTC. Residues: CAIRGTHNEQFF. V gene TRBV10-3 combines with J gene TRBJ2-1, with D perhaps TRBD2 (6 bases). V shed 6 bases and J shed 5 bases, with 8 bases lying between them. The CDR3 is 12 amino acids. The V gene's germline CDR1 is ENHRY and CDR2 SYGVKD.